The 22 T cell receptor beta chains reported below all come from one sample, sequenced in a study of a mutant IDH1 vaccine in newly diagnosed glioma. Antigens for these TCRs are unknown. Described time point: week 47, end of study. Every vaccine dose comprised 300 ug of mutant IDH1 20-mer peptide plus topical imiquimod. TCRdb's copy holds only in-frame clones and misses some; the assay was immunoSEQ multiplex PCR. The sample contains tens of thousands of clones, about 90% of which appear only once. Specimen: PBMCs, collected from a glioma patient whose treatment included an IDH1 peptide vaccine. The receptor source for this set is a woman aged 45 to 65 with glioma.

The rearrangement uses TRBV9 and TRBJ1-4; D is ambiguous. This CDR3 has 14 amino acids. The V end was cut by 0 bases, the J end by 8 bases, with 11 bases between. Germline values: CDR1 SGDLS, CDR2 YYNGEE. CDR3 protein: CASSVGVTREKLFF. Here the CDR3 DNA reads TGTGCCAGCAGCGTAGGGGTTACTCGGGAAAAACTGTTTTTT.

The chain carries TRBV2 and TRBJ1-2, with D possibly matching TRBD1 (5 bases). Germline V gives CDR1 SNHLY, CDR2 FYNNEI. The germline V and J ends were trimmed by 6 bases and 5 bases, with 16 bases remaining between them. The CDR3 has 14 residues. The CDR3 sequence is CASSPQRGWYGYTF. The CDR3 DNA follows: TGTGCCAGCAGCCCCCAGAGGGGTTGGTATGGCTACACCTTC.

This clone was seen a single time. The gene calls are TRBV9 and TRBJ2-1; D gene unclear. V dropped 0 bases and J dropped 9 bases, with 4 bases sitting between them. Looked up from germline, CDR1 is SGDLS and CDR2 is YYNGEE. The CDR3 loop spans 11 amino acids. The CDR3 DNA is TGTGCCAGCAGCGTAGTCGGTGAGCAGTTCTTC. Amino acids: CASSVVGEQFF.

V and J are TRBV7-9 and TRBJ2-7, with 7 bases identical to TRBD1. After removal of 5 bases from V and 4 bases from J, the junction contained 5 bases not matched to a gene. The CDR3 is 13 residues long. Germline V gene sequence: CDR1 SEHNR, CDR2 FQNEAQ (reference sequence). The CDR3 loop reads CASSPGQEYEQYF. In DNA, the CDR3 is TGTGCCAGCAGCCCCGGACAGGAGTACGAGCAGTACTTC. Drawing the rest from reference TRBV7-9 and TRBJ2-7, the complete variable domain is DTGVSQNPRHKITKRGQNVTFRCDPISEHNRLYWYRQTLGQGPEFLTYFQNEAQLEKSRLLSDRFSAERPKGSFSTLEIQRTEQGDSAMYLCASSPGQEYEQYFGPGTRLTVT.

The chain couples TRBV7-3 to TRBJ2-2; 7 positions match TRBD1. Trimming cost V 2 bases and J 1 base; bases outside gene matches: 1. Looked up from germline, CDR1 is SGHTA and CDR2 is FQGTGA. This CDR3 contains 15 residues. CDR3 bases: TGTGCCAGCAGCTTATGGACAGGGAACACCGGGGAGCTGTTTTTT. Translated: CASSLWTGNTGELFF.

The rearrangement joins TRBV28 to TRBJ1-2; D is possibly TRBD1 (5 bases). CDR3 length equals 14 residues. CDR1 and CDR2 (germline): MDHEN, SYDVKM. The V gene lost 5 bases and the J gene lost 4 bases, with 14 bases spanning the gap. CDR3 DNA sequence: TGTGCCAGCAGTCCCGGAGGGAGGGGCTATGGCTACACCTTC. It translates to CASSPGGRGYGYTF.

The J gene is TRBJ2-1, the V gene TRBV28; TRBD1 aligns across 7 bases. This CDR3 region has 15 residues. Germline V lookup: CDR1 MDHEN, CDR2 SYDVKM. The J segment lost 5 bases and the V segment lost 4 bases, leaving 8 bases of the junction unmatched. The CDR3 protein is CASSSTTGLDNEQFF. The CDR3 DNA sequence: TGTGCCAGCAGTTCGACGACAGGGTTGGACAATGAGCAGTTCTTC.

This sequence joins TRBV9 and TRBJ2-2, with 10 bases identical to TRBD1. In germline, CDR1 is SGDLS, CDR2 YYNGEE. CDR3 length equals 15 residues. V was clipped by 2 bases and J by 5 bases; unmatched bases: 3. The DNA of the CDR3 is TGTGCCAGCAGCGTCGGGGACAGGGGAACCGGGGAGCTGTTTTTT. This sequence encodes CASSVGDRGTGELFF.

The rearrangement uses TRBV13 and TRBJ2-7; D gene unclear. The V gene's germline CDR1 is PRHDT and CDR2 FYEKMQ (reference sequence). V dropped 5 bases and J dropped 3 bases, with 11 bases sitting between them. The CDR3 runs to 13 residues. CDR3 sequence reads: CASSPVRSYEQYF. The CDR3 DNA is TGTGCCAGCAGCCCAGTACGGAGCTACGAGCAGTACTTC.

The chain carries TRBV27 and TRBJ2-3; a possible D gene is TRBD2 (5 bases). Looked up from germline, CDR1 is MNHEY and CDR2 is SMNVEV (reference sequence). Trimming took off 6 bases at V and 0 bases at J, with 13 bases between the two ends. The CDR3 totals 15 residues. The CDR3 nucleotides are TGTGCCAGCAGACCTTTGACGGGAAGCACAGATACGCAGTATTTT. It is translated as CASRPLTGSTDTQYF.

V is TRBV12-5 and J is TRBJ2-1, with 7 bases lining up with TRBD2. After removal of 0 bases from V and 9 bases from J, the junction contained 5 bases not matched to a gene. Per the germline V gene, CDR1 is LGHNT and CDR2 is FRNRAP. This CDR3 comprises 14 residues. The CDR3: CASGLVWSGGEQFF. The CDR3 DNA sequence: TGTGCTAGTGGTTTGGTATGGTCGGGGGGTGAGCAGTTCTTC. Looking up the rest from reference TRBV12-5 and TRBJ2-1 gives the full variable domain: DARVTQTPRHKVTEMGQEVTMRCQPILGHNTVFWYRQTMMQGLELLAYFRNRAPLDDSGMPKDRFSAEMPDATLATLKIQPSEPRDSAVYFCASGLVWSGGEQFFGPGTRLTVL.

This rearrangement joins TRBV6-5 to TRBJ1-2; 8 bases map to TRBD1. Losses at the gene ends were 2 bases for V and 6 bases for J; bases not matched to a gene: 11. There are 16 residues in the CDR3. The germline V gene has CDR1 MNHEY and CDR2 SVGAGI. The DNA of the CDR3 is TGTGCCAGCAGTTACACGACGGCCAGGGGGCACGATGGCTACACCTTC. Translating it yields CASSYTTARGHDGYTF.

The genes are TRBV27 and TRBJ2-1; 8 bases are a match to TRBD2. The germline V gene has CDR1 MNHEY and CDR2 SMNVEV (reference sequence). The length of the CDR3 is 17 residues. The junction had 13 bases not matched to a gene; V was cut back by 5 bases and J by 4 bases. The CDR3 nucleotides read TGTGCCAGCAGTCTACGTCTCAGCGGGAGTACTTACAATGAGCAGTTCTTC. It codes for CASSLRLSGSTYNEQFF.

This clone has a handful of counts. The same CDR3 can be traced to other DNA sequences in this sample. This rearrangement joins TRBV9 to TRBJ2-7, with D unclear. Germline assignment: CDR1 SGDLS and CDR2 YYNGEE. The ends were cut back, 4 bases at V and 3 bases at J, with 11 bases in the middle. The CDR3 sequence is 13 residues long. This chain's CDR3 is CASSPLPGYEQYF. The CDR3 DNA reads as TGTGCCAGCAGCCCTTTGCCTGGCTACGAGCAGTACTTC. The whole variable domain, remainder taken from reference TRBV9 and TRBJ2-7, is DSGVTQTPKHLITATGQRVTLRCSPRSGDLSVYWYQQSLDQGLQFLIQYYNGEERAKGNILERFSAQQFPDLHSELNLSSLELGDSALYFCASSPLPGYEQYFGPGTRLTVT.

The chain is built from TRBV18 and TRBJ1-2; TRBD1 aligns across 9 bases. There are 13 residues in the CDR3. Germline V gene lookup returns CDR1 KGHSH and CDR2 LQKENI. V trimming: 6 bases; J trimming: 5 bases; junction bases outside the gene matches: 4. The CDR3 DNA is TGTGCCAGCTCGGGGGACAGGGCATATGGCTACACCTTC. It specifies CASSGDRAYGYTF.

This clone has a single count. The chain couples TRBV9 to TRBJ1-3, with TRBD1 matching 7 bases. Trimming cost V 3 bases and J 4 bases; bases outside gene matches: 10. The germline V gene has CDR1 SGDLS and CDR2 YYNGEE. The CDR3 covers 16 residues. CDR3 sequence (DNA): TGTGCCAGCAGCGCGACCGCGACAGGGACAGGAAACACCATATATTTT. Translated, it gives CASSATATGTGNTIYF.

The CDR3 DNA reads TGTGCCAGTAGTGCGACTGTTAAGCAGTTCTTC. As protein: CASSATVKQFF. The V and J genes are TRBV19 and TRBJ2-1; D uncertain. The CDR3 runs to 11 residues. Per germline, CDR1 LNHDA and CDR2 SQIVND (reference sequence). Trimming stripped 5 bases from V and 11 bases from J, with 10 bases between.

V and J are TRBV9 and TRBJ2-1; 7 nucleotides line up with TRBD2. With 0 bases clipped from V and 9 bases from J, the junction kept 9 bases outside the gene matches. The length of the CDR3 is 15 residues. Per the germline V gene, CDR1 is SGDLS and CDR2 is YYNGEE. The CDR3 loop is CASSVVGWGEGEQFF. In nucleotides, the CDR3 is TGTGCCAGCAGCGTAGTTGGTTGGGGGGAGGGTGAGCAGTTCTTC.

The chain has TRBV12-5 and TRBJ2-2; D is uncertain. The CDR3 extends over 10 amino acids. Trimming took off 6 bases at V and 13 bases at J, with 9 bases between the two ends. Germline V gene sequence: CDR1 LGHNT, CDR2 FRNRAP. CDR3 amino acids: CASGQATLFF. CDR3 bases: TGTGCTAGTGGACAAGCTACGCTGTTTTTT.

The rearrangement joins TRBV4-2 to TRBJ2-7; TRBD1 matches 9 bases. The V and J ends lost 0 bases and 2 bases, in that order; junction bases with no gene match: 5. This CDR3 spans 16 amino acids. Germline-derived CDR1 and CDR2 are LGHNA and YNFKEQ. The CDR3 sequence is CASSQEGQGETYEQYF. In DNA, the CDR3 is TGTGCCAGCAGCCAAGAGGGACAGGGCGAAACCTACGAGCAGTACTTC.

This chain connects TRBV5-1 to TRBJ2-7; D assignment may be TRBD1 or TRBD2 (5 bases each). The ends were cut back, 5 bases at V and 4 bases at J, with 16 bases in the middle. The germline CDR1 and CDR2 sequences are SGHRS and YFSETQ. This CDR3 is built from 14 residues. The CDR3 here is CASRVLPGLYEQYF. CDR3 bases: TGCGCCAGCAGGGTTCTTCCGGGGCTGTACGAGCAGTACTTC.

The chain carries TRBV4-2 and TRBJ1-3, with D uncertain. V was trimmed by 0 bases and J by 0 bases, leaving 6 bases between them. Germline V gene data show CDR1 as LGHNA and CDR2 as YNFKEQ. The CDR3 has 15 residues. The chain's CDR3 is CASSQDRSSGNTIYF. The DNA for the CDR3 is TGTGCCAGCAGCCAAGACAGGAGCTCTGGAAACACCATATATTTT.